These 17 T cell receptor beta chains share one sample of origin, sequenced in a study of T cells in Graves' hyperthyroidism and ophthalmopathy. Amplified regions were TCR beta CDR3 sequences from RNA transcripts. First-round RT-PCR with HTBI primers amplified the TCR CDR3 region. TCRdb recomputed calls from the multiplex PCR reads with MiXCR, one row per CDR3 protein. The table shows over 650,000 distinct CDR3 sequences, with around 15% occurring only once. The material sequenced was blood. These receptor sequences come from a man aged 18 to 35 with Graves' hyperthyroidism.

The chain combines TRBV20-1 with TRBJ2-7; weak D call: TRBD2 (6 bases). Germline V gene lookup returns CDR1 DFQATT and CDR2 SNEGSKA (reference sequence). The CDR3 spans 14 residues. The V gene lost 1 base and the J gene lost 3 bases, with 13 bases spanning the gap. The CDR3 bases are TGCAGTGCTAGAGCTCCCCTGGAGGGCTACGAGCAGTACTTC. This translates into CSARAPLEGYEQYF.

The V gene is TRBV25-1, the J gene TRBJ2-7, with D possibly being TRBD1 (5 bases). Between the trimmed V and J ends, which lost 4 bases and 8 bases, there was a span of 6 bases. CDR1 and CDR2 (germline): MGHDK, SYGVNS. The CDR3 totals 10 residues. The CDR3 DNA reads TGTGCCAGCAGTGCGGACAAGCAGTACTTC. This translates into CASSADKQYF.

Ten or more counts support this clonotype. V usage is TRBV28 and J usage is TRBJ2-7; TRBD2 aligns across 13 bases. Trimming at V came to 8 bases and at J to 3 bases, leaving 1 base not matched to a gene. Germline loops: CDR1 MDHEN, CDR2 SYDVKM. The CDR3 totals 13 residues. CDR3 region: CASWTSGSYEQYF. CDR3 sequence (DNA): TGTGCCAGCTGGACTAGCGGGAGCTACGAGCAGTACTTC.

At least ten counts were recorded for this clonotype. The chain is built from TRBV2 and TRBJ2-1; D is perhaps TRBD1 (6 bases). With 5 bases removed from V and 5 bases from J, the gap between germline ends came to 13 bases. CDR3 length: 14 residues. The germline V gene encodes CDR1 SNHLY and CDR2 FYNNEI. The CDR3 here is CASSSDSFNNEQFF. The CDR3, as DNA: TGTGCCAGCAGTTCGGACAGCTTTAACAATGAGCAGTTCTTC.

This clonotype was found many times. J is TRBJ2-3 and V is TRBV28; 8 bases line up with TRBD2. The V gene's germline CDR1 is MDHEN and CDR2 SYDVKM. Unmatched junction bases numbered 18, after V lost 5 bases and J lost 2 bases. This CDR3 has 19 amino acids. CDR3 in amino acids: CASSQDPLHSGAITDTQYF. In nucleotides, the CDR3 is TGTGCCAGCAGTCAGGATCCATTGCATAGCGGGGCAATCACAGATACGCAGTATTTT.

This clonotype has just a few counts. The CDR3, as DNA: TGTGCCAGCGGAGTTACCACAGATACGCAGTATTTT. Residues: CASGVTTDTQYF. This chain links TRBV28 with TRBJ2-3; D unresolved. Trimming took 8 bases from V and 2 from J, leaving 8 bases between them. The CDR3 loop spans 12 amino acids. Germline V gives CDR1 MDHEN, CDR2 SYDVKM. Full variable domain (missing parts from reference TRBV28 and TRBJ2-3): DVKVTQSSRYLVKRTGEKVFLECVQDMDHENMFWYRQDPGLGLRLIYFSYDVKMKEKGDIPEGYSVSREKKERFSLILESASTNQTSMYLCASGVTTDTQYFGPGTRLTVL.

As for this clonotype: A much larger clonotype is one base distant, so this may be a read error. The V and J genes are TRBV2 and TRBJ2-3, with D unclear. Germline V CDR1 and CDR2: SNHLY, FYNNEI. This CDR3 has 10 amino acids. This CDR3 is CASTTDAQYF. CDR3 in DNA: TGTGCCAGCACCACAGATGCGCAGTATTTT.

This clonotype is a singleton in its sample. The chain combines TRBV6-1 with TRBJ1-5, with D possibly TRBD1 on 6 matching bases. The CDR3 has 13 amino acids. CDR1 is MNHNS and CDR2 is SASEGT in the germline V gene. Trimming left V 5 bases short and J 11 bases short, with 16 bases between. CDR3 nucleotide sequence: TGTGCCAGCAGTACCGGGCTGGCAGGGGCCCAGCATTTT. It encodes CASSTGLAGAQHF.

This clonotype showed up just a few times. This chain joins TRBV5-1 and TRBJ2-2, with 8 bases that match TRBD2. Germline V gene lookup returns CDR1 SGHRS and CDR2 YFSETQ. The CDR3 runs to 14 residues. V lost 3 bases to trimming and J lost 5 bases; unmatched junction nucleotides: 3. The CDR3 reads CASSWSGGTGELFF. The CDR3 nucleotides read TGCGCCAGCAGCTGGAGCGGGGGAACCGGGGAGCTGTTTTTT.

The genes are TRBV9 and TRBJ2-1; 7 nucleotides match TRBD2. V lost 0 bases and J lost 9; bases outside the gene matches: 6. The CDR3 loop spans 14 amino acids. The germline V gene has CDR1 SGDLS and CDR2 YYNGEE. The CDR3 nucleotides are TGTGCCAGCAGCGTAGGGCGGGAGCCCAGTGAGCAGTTCTTC. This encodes CASSVGREPSEQFF.

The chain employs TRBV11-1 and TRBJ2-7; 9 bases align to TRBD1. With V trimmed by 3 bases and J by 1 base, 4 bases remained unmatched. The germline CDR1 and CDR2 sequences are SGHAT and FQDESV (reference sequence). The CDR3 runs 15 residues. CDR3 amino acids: CASSFMGTGSYEQYF. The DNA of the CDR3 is TGTGCCAGCAGCTTTATGGGGACAGGGTCCTACGAGCAGTACTTC.

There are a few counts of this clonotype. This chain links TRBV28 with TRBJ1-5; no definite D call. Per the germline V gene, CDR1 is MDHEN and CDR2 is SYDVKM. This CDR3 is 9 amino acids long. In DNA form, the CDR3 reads TGTGCGGTGGGACAGCCCCAGCATTTT. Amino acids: CAVGQPQHF.

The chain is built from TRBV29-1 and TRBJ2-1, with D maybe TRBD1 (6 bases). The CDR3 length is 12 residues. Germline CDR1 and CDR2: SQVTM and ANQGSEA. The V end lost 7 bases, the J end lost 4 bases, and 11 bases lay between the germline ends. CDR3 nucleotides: TGCAGCGCCGATCAGGGGTACAATGAGCAGTTCTTC. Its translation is CSADQGYNEQFF.

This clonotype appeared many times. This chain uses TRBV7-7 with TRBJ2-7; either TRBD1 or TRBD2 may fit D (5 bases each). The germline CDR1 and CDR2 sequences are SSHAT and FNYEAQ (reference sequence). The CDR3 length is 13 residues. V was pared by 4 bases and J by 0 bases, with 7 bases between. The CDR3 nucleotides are TGTGCCAGCAGCTCGGGACCCTCCTACGAGCAGTACTTC. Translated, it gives CASSSGPSYEQYF.

The CDR3 loop reads CASSLAPTGTREQYF. In DNA, the CDR3 is TGTGCCAGCAGCTTGGCCCCTACAGGGACACGGGAGCAGTACTTC. The V call is TRBV5-5, the J call TRBJ2-7; D might be TRBD1 (6 bases). Per germline, CDR1 SGHKS and CDR2 YYEKEE (reference sequence). There are 15 residues in the CDR3. The V end lost 0 bases, the J end lost 7 bases, and 17 bases lay between the germline ends.

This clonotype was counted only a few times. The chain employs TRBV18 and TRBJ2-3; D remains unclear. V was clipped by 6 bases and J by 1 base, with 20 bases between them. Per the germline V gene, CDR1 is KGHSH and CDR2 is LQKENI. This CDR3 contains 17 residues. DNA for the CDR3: TGTGCCAGCTCTCTGAAAACTCCGGGTGCAGGCACAGATACGCAGTATTTT. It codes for CASSLKTPGAGTDTQYF. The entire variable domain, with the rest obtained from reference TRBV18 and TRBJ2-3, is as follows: NAGVMQNPRHLVRRRGQEARLRCSPMKGHSHVYWYRQLPEEGLKFMVYLQKENIIDESGMPKERFSAEFPKEGPSILRIQQVVRGDSAAYFCASSLKTPGAGTDTQYFGPGTRLTVL.

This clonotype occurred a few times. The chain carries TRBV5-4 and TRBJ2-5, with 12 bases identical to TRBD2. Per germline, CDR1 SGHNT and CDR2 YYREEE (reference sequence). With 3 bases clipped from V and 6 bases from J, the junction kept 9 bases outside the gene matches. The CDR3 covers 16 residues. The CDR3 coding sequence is TGTGCCAGCAGCTCCTTGACTAGCGGGAGTTCGCAGACCCAGTACTTC. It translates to CASSSLTSGSSQTQYF.